The 25 T cell receptor beta chains reported below all come from one sample, sequenced in a study of early T cells in non-severe SARS-CoV-2 infection. TCRdb re-derived calls from the 5' RACE reads in MiXCR, one entry per CDR3 protein. The sample gives about 30,000 distinct CDR3 sequences, under 6% of which show up once; about an eighth is in the top ten. The material sequenced was whole blood. The source is an adult who was a healthcare worker with PCR-confirmed SARS-CoV-2 infection or an uninfected control (not recorded which).

This clonotype was picked up many times. The rearrangement uses TRBV6-5 and TRBJ2-3; 8 positions match TRBD1. In germline, CDR1 is MNHEY, CDR2 SVGAGI. Trimming cost V 3 bases and J 7 bases; bases outside gene matches: 9. The CDR3 covers 15 residues. The CDR3 DNA is TGTGCCAGCAGTTATCAGGGGGCGAATTTGTATACGCAGTATTTT. This gives the protein CASSYQGANLYTQYF.

This clonotype occurred many times. This sequence joins TRBV5-4 and TRBJ2-5; TRBD1 aligns across 11 bases. Per germline, CDR1 SGHNT and CDR2 YYREEE (reference sequence). The CDR3 runs to 15 residues. V shed 4 bases, J shed 2 bases, and the junction held 4 bases outside the gene matches. CDR3 residues: CASSVDRGQQETQYF. The CDR3 DNA reads TGTGCCAGCAGCGTGGACAGGGGGCAACAAGAGACCCAGTACTTC.

This clonotype was seen a handful of times. J is TRBJ2-5 and V is TRBV2, with D possibly called TRBD1 or TRBD2 (6 bases each). The V end was cut by 5 bases, the J end by 4 bases, with 14 bases between. This CDR3 has 14 residues. From germline, CDR1 is SNHLY and CDR2 FYNNEI. The CDR3 bases are TGTGCCAGCAGTTTCAGCTCGGGGGCAGAGACCCAGTACTTC. It codes for CASSFSSGAETQYF.

V is TRBV11-2 and J is TRBJ2-1; D is ambiguous. Germline V gives CDR1 SGHAT, CDR2 FQNNGV. The CDR3 spans 15 residues. The V gene lost 2 bases and the J gene lost 2 bases, with 10 bases spanning the gap. In nucleotides, the CDR3 is TGTGCCAGCAGCTTACAAGTCGGAACCTACAATGAGCAGTTCTTC. Protein sequence: CASSLQVGTYNEQFF.

This clonotype showed up many times. The chain combines TRBV6-6 with TRBJ2-3; 7 bases align to TRBD2. J lost 3 bases, V lost 0 bases, and 3 bases had no gene match. Germline lookup yields CDR1 MNHNY and CDR2 SVGAGI (reference sequence). The CDR3 is made up of 15 amino acids. CDR3 in amino acids: CASSYSARGTDTQYF. The CDR3 coding sequence is TGTGCCAGCAGTTACTCCGCGCGGGGGACAGATACGCAGTATTTT.

This clonotype was seen a handful of times. The chain carries TRBV3-1 and TRBJ1-2; D unclear. The CDR3 spans 14 residues. CDR1 is LGHDT and CDR2 is YNNKEL in the germline V gene (reference sequence). Trimming left V 4 bases short and J 3 bases short, with 12 bases between. The CDR3 bases are TGTGCCAGCAGCCCATCAGCGGACTACTATGGCTACACCTTC. It is translated as CASSPSADYYGYTF.

This clonotype was seen repeatedly, ten times or more. The gene calls are TRBV30 and TRBJ1-5, with 10 nucleotides matching TRBD1. Per germline, CDR1 GTSNPN and CDR2 SVGIG (reference sequence). Trimming at V came to 1 base and at J to 5 bases, leaving 2 bases not matched to a gene. There are 14 residues in the CDR3. CDR3 DNA sequence: TGTGCCTGGAGTGCCGGGACAGGGGATCAGCCCCAGCATTTT. This encodes CAWSAGTGDQPQHF.

This clonotype was recorded many times. The J gene is TRBJ2-3, the V gene TRBV19, with unresolved D. Per germline, CDR1 LNHDA and CDR2 SQIVND (reference sequence). This CDR3 contains 13 residues. Trimming shortened V by 3 bases and J by 0 bases, and 4 bases separated the two germline ends. CDR3 region: CASSIESTDTQYF. Here the CDR3 DNA reads TGTGCCAGTAGTATTGAGAGCACAGATACGCAGTATTTT.

The DNA for the CDR3 is TGCGCCAGCAGCTTGGGCGACGGTACCTACTCTGGGGCCAACGTCCTGACTTTC. It codes for CASSLGDGTYSGANVLTF. J is TRBJ2-6 and V is TRBV5-1; D remains ambiguous. V was shortened by 0 bases and J by 0 bases, with 13 bases between the two germline ends. CDR3 length: 18 amino acids. Looked up from germline, CDR1 is SGHRS and CDR2 is YFSETQ.

This clonotype was found a few times. The chain couples TRBV3-1 to TRBJ2-5; 8 bases are a match to TRBD1. The CDR3 length is 15 residues. Germline V gene sequence: CDR1 LGHDT, CDR2 YNNKEL (reference sequence). Trimming took 4 bases from V and 5 from J; bases not matched to a gene: 9. CDR3 sequence (DNA): TGTGCCAGCAGCCCCGGACAGGGTAGTACGGAGACCCAGTACTTC. Translated: CASSPGQGSTETQYF.

This clonotype appeared many times. The chain carries TRBV15 and TRBJ2-2; D gene uncertain. Trimming left V 0 bases short and J 1 base short, with 6 bases between. The V gene's germline CDR1 is LNHNV and CDR2 YYDKDF (reference sequence). The CDR3 length is 15 residues. The CDR3 sequence: CATSRDLGNTGELFF. Written as DNA, the CDR3 is TGTGCCACCAGCAGAGATCTAGGGAACACCGGGGAGCTGTTTTTT.

This clonotype occurred many times. This rearrangement joins TRBV5-6 to TRBJ1-1; D remains ambiguous. V was trimmed by 0 bases and J by 5 bases, leaving 20 bases between them. In germline, CDR1 is SGHDT, CDR2 YYEEEE. The CDR3 totals 17 residues. CDR3 region: CASSLVLTLSTKTEAFF. In DNA, the CDR3 is TGTGCCAGCAGCTTGGTGCTTACTCTTAGCACGAAGACTGAAGCTTTCTTT.

This clonotype has a count of ten or more. The V gene is TRBV7-2, the J gene TRBJ2-1; 12 nucleotides align to TRBD2. Germline trimming cut 4 bases from V and 4 bases from J; bases unmatched to any gene: 14. CDR1 is SGHTA and CDR2 is FQGNSA in the germline V gene. The CDR3 is made up of 19 amino acids. The CDR3 is CASSSPPALAGGMYNEQFF. CDR3 coding DNA: TGTGCCAGCAGCTCGCCCCCTGCACTAGCGGGGGGTATGTACAATGAGCAGTTCTTC.

The table lists this clonotype with many counts. The genes are TRBV7-9 and TRBJ2-5, with D perhaps TRBD2 (5 bases). Trimming took off 5 bases at V and 5 bases at J, with 15 bases between the two ends. The CDR3 sequence is 14 residues long. The V gene's germline CDR1 is SEHNR and CDR2 FQNEAQ (reference sequence). The CDR3 DNA is TGTGCCAGCAGCCCATTATCCGGCGGGGAGACCCAGTACTTC. This encodes CASSPLSGGETQYF.

This clonotype was found many times. The chain links TRBV20-1 to TRBJ2-5, with 9 bases matching TRBD2. V lost 2 bases, J lost 3 bases, and 10 bases stayed unmatched. This CDR3 comprises 16 residues. Looked up from germline, CDR1 is DFQATT and CDR2 is SNEGSKA (reference sequence). CDR3 in amino acids: CSARRLLAGDKETQYF. CDR3 nucleotide sequence: TGCAGTGCTAGACGGTTATTAGCGGGGGATAAAGAGACCCAGTACTTC.

In this sample, this clonotype turned up many times. V is TRBV5-4 and J is TRBJ2-2; D is possibly TRBD2 (6 bases). Deletions cut 0 bases from V and 6 bases from J, with 12 bases between. The CDR3 spans 15 residues. The V gene's germline CDR1 is SGHNT and CDR2 YYREEE (reference sequence). The CDR3 reads CASSLVGGRAGELFF. DNA for the CDR3: TGTGCCAGCAGCTTGGTTGGAGGGAGAGCCGGGGAGCTGTTTTTT.

This clonotype was recorded at least ten times. This rearrangement joins TRBV10-2 to TRBJ2-7; 7 positions agree with TRBD1. V trimming: 4 bases; J trimming: 0 bases; junction bases outside the gene matches: 3. The CDR3 runs to 14 residues. The V gene's germline CDR1 is WSHSY and CDR2 SAAADI. CDR3 sequence reads: CASSGDSLSYEQYF. The DNA for the CDR3 is TGCGCCAGCAGTGGGGACAGCCTCTCCTACGAGCAGTACTTC.

This clonotype was counted between two and nine times. The rearrangement links TRBV19 to TRBJ1-1, with D perhaps matching TRBD1 (6 bases). V lost 4 bases and J lost 0, with 9 bases in between. Germline V gene data show CDR1 as LNHDA and CDR2 as SQIVND (reference sequence). The CDR3 covers 14 residues. The CDR3 is CASSKGQLNTEAFF. DNA of the CDR3: TGTGCCAGTAGTAAGGGACAATTGAACACTGAAGCTTTCTTT.

This clonotype was counted at least ten times. The rearrangement uses TRBV7-6 and TRBJ1-1; 9 bases align to TRBD1. Germline loops: CDR1 SGHVS, CDR2 FNYEAQ. V lost 5 bases and J lost 5; bases outside the gene matches: 9. The CDR3 has 15 residues. The CDR3, as DNA: TGTGCCAGCAGCGAGGGACAGGGAATGGAAACTGAAGCTTTCTTT. It is translated as CASSEGQGMETEAFF.

This clonotype appeared a few times. V and J are TRBV10-2 and TRBJ2-7, with 7 positions matching TRBD2. Germline V lookup: CDR1 WSHSY, CDR2 SAAADI. With V trimmed by 7 bases and J by 0 bases, 9 bases remained unmatched. CDR3 size: 15 residues. The CDR3 sequence is CASKGLADSSYEQYF. Written as DNA, the CDR3 is TGCGCCAGCAAGGGCCTAGCGGATAGCTCCTACGAGCAGTACTTC.

Ten or more counts support this clonotype. This sequence joins TRBV9 and TRBJ2-1; no clear D gene. Trimming removed 0 bases from V and 7 bases from J, with 8 bases in between. This CDR3 is built from 13 residues. The germline CDR1 and CDR2 sequences are SGDLS and YYNGEE. In DNA form, the CDR3 reads TGTGCCAGCAGCGTAGCCCCTTCGAATGAGCAGTTCTTC. It encodes CASSVAPSNEQFF.

CDR3 amino acids: CSVDVGEQYF. The CDR3, as DNA: TGCAGCGTGGACGTTGGCGAGCAGTACTTC. The chain is built from TRBV29-1 and TRBJ2-7; D is ambiguous. Germline values: CDR1 SQVTM, CDR2 ANQGSEA. The CDR3 consists of 10 residues. The germline V and J ends were trimmed by 6 bases and 6 bases, with 9 bases remaining between them.

This clonotype was seen more than once but under ten times. The chain is built from TRBV6-6 and TRBJ2-1; 9 bases line up with TRBD2. Per the germline V gene, CDR1 is MNHNY and CDR2 is SVGAGI (reference sequence). The V gene end was trimmed by 4 bases and the J gene end by 3 bases; junction bases not matched to a gene: 10. This CDR3 contains 17 residues. This chain's CDR3 is CASSLPSGEEYYNEQFF. The CDR3 DNA sequence: TGTGCCAGCAGTTTGCCTAGCGGGGAAGAATACTACAATGAGCAGTTCTTC.

There are many counts of this clonotype. The gene calls are TRBV15 and TRBJ2-7; D may be TRBD2 (6 bases). Germline loops: CDR1 LNHNV, CDR2 YYDKDF (reference sequence). V lost 3 bases, J lost 3 bases, and 12 bases lay in between. The CDR3 has 14 residues. As DNA, the CDR3 is TGTGCCACCAGCAGTGGAGGGGTTGGCTACGAGCAGTACTTC. It translates to CATSSGGVGYEQYF. Full variable domain (outside the CDR3, taken from reference TRBV15 and TRBJ2-7): DAMVIQNPRYQVTQFGKPVTLSCSQTLNHNVMYWYQQKSSQAPKLLFHYYDKDFNNEADTPDNFQSRRPNTSFCFLDIRSPGLGDTAMYLCATSSGGVGYEQYFGPGTRLTVT.

The chain uses TRBV6-1 and TRBJ2-7; maybe TRBD2 (5 bases). CDR3 length: 13 amino acids. Germline V gives CDR1 MNHNS, CDR2 SASEGT. V dropped 6 bases and J dropped 6 bases, with 15 bases sitting between them. Here the CDR3 DNA reads TGTGCCAGCAGCCCAAATGGACTGACCGAGCAGTACTTC. Translated: CASSPNGLTEQYF.